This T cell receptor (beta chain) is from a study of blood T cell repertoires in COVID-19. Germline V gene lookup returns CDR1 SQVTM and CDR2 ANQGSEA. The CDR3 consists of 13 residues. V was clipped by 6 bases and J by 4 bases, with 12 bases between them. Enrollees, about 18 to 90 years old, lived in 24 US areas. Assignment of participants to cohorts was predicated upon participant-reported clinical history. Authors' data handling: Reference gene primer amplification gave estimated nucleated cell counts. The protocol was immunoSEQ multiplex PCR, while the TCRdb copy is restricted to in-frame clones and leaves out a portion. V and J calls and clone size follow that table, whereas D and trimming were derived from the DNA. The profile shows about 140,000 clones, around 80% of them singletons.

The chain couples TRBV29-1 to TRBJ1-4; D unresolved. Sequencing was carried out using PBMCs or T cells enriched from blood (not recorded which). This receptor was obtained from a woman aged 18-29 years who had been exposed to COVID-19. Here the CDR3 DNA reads TGCAGCGTAATATCGGTGATTAATGAAAAACTGTTTTTT. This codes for CSVISVINEKLFF.